Listed below are T cell receptor beta chains from one sample, sequenced in a study of cytomegalovirus exposure and HLA in healthy donors. Assay: immunoSEQ multiplex PCR; the TCRdb copy retains only in-frame clones and omits some. The sample lists 200,000 or so clones, roughly 80% occurring once. The sequenced sample consisted of PBMCs. The source of these receptors is a woman younger than 35 in good health and CMV-seronegative. The CDR3 runs from the conserved cysteine through the conserved F or W. The D gene is left open where the match is weak. Expanded clones get a size class; other rows say once, few or many, or leave the size out.

J: TRBJ1-5; D: -; V: TRBV7-8; length: 15; size: few; CDR3: CASSLGRGGNQPQHF; DNA: TGTGCCAGCAGCTTAGGCAGGGGCGGCAATCAGCCCCAGCATTTT
J: TRBJ2-7; D: -; V: TRBV5-6; length: 12; size: -; CDR3: CASSLADHEQYF; DNA: TGTGCCAGCAGCCTGGCAGACCACGAGCAGTACTTC
J: TRBJ2-7; D: -; V: TRBV6-1; length: 11; size: once; CDR3: CASSESGAGYF; DNA: TGTGCCAGCAGTGAATCCGGGGCCGGATACTTC
J: TRBJ1-4; D: -; V: TRBV2; length: 15; size: -; CDR3: CASSGRAGGGEKLFF; DNA: TGTGCCAGCAGTGGGAGAGCCGGGGGCGGGGAAAAACTGTTTTTT
J: TRBJ2-1; D: TRBD2; V: TRBV27; length: 19; size: -; CDR3: CASSLRASGGGYSYNEQFF; DNA: TGTGCCAGCAGTTTAAGGGCTAGCGGGGGGGGCTACTCCTACAATGAGCAGTTCTTC
J: TRBJ1-2; D: TRBD1; V: TRBV6-1; length: 13; size: -; CDR3: CASSRDRASGYTF; DNA: TGTGCCAGCAGTCGAGACAGGGCGTCCGGCTACACCTTC
J: TRBJ2-5; D: -; V: TRBV10-3; length: 14; size: -; CDR3: CAIRDAGGEETQYF; DNA: TGTGCCATCAGGGACGCGGGCGGAGAAGAGACCCAGTACTTC
J: TRBJ2-2; D: TRBD2; V: TRBV6-1; length: 16; size: -; CDR3: CASSERLGGGAGELFF; DNA: TGTGCCAGCAGTGAACGGTTAGGCGGGGGGGCCGGGGAGCTGTTTTTT
J: TRBJ1-1; D: TRBD1; V: TRBV7-2; length: 17; size: -; CDR3: CASSFLPGQGMNTEAFF; DNA: TGTGCCAGCAGCTTCTTACCGGGACAGGGAATGAACACTGAAGCTTTCTTT
J: TRBJ1-4; D: TRBD1; V: TRBV5-6; length: 15; size: -; CDR3: CASNKVGQGHEKLFF; DNA: TGTGCCAGCAATAAGGTTGGACAGGGCCATGAAAAACTGTTTTTT